This paragraph covers one T cell receptor beta chain sequence. Antigen unknown. V lost 5 bases, J lost 7 bases, and 17 bases lay in between. This CDR3 has 15 residues. CDR1 and CDR2 from the germline V gene are SEHNR and FQNEAQ (reference sequence). The method was immunoSEQ multiplex PCR; TCRdb's version includes in-frame clones alone and lacks a portion of them. The sample shows 800,000 or so clones, about 96% of them seen only once. Naive CD8 populations comprised CD45RO-negative cells positively selected for CCR7, excluding terminally differentiated effector memory CD45RA+ cells. The sample originates from a study of shared clonotypes between healthy human individuals. On the study more broadly: There were three CD4 naive, three CD4 memory, two CD8 naive and one CD8 memory plates per donor.

Study-level findings and limits: Clonotypes shared by all four donors outscored non-shared clonotypes in generation probability. Clonotype sharing among donors, it was expected, would be affected by sequencing depth.

This clonotype was obtained from a young man in good health. This chain connects TRBV7-9 to TRBJ1-4; D is unclear. Sequenced material: naive CD8+ T cells sorted from blood. CDR3 nucleotide sequence: TGTGCCAGCAGCCCTCGGGTTCAACCAGGTGAAAAACTGTTTTTT. Its protein is CASSPRVQPGEKLFF. Full variable domain (outside the CDR3, taken from reference TRBV7-9 and TRBJ1-4): DTGVSQNPRHKITKRGQNVTFRCDPISEHNRLYWYRQTLGQGPEFLTYFQNEAQLEKSRLLSDRFSAERPKGSFSTLEIQRTEQGDSAMYLCASSPRVQPGEKLFFGSGTQLSVL.